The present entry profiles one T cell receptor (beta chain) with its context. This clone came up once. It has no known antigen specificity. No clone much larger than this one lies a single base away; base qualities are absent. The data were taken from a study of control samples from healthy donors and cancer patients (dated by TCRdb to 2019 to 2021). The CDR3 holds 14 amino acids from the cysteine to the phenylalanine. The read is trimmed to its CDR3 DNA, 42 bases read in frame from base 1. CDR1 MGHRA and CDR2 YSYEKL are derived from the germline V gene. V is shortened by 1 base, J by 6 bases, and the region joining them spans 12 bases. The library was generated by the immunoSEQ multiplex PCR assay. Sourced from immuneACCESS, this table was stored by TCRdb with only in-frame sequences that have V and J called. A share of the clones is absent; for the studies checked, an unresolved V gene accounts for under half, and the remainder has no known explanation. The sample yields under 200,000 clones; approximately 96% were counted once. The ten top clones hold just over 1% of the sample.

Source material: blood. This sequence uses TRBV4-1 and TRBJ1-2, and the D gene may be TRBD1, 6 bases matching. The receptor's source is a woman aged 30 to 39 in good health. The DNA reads TGCGCCAGCAGCCAAGTGGGGGCAGGGGATGGCTACACCTTC. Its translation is CASSQVGAGDGYTF.